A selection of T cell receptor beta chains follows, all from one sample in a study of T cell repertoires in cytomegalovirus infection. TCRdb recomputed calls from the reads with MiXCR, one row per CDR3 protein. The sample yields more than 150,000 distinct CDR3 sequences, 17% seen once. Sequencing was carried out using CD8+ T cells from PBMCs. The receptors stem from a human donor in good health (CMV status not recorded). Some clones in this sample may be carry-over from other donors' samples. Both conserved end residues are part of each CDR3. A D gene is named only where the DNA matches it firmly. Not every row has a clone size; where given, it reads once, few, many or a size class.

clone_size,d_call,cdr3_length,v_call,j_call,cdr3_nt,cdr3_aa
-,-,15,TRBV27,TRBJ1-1,TGTGCCAGCAGTCCACCCCGACGGTCGGGCACTGAAGCTTTCTTT,CASSPPRRSGTEAFF
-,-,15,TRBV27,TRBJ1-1,TGTGCCAGCAGTTTGGGGGGGAGTCTGAACACTGAAGCTTTCTTT,CASSLGGSLNTEAFF
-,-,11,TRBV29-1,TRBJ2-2,TGCAGCGTCGTGCAAACCGGGGAGCTGTTTTTT,CSVVQTGELFF
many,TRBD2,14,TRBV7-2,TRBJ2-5,TGTGCCAGCAGAACTAGCGGGAGGAGAGAGACCCAGTACTTC,CASRTSGRRETQYF
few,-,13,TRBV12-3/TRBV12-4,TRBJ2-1,TGTGCCAGCGCCCCGAGCTCCTACAATGAGCAGTTCTTC,CASAPSSYNEQFF
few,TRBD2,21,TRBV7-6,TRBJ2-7,TGTGCCAGCAGCTCACCTAGAGCAGGGACTAGCCCCACCTTAAGCTCCTACGAGCAGTACTTC,CASSSPRAGTSPTLSSYEQYF
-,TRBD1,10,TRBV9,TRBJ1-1,TGTGCCAGCAGCGGACAGGGGCTTTTCTTT,CASSGQGLFF
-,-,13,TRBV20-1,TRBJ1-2,TGCAGTGCTAGAGCAGGGGAAAGATATGGCTACACCTTC,CSARAGERYGYTF
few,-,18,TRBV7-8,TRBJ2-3,TGTGCCAGCAGCTACGACCATTCCGGGACCATTAGCACAGATACGCAGTATTTT,CASSYDHSGTISTDTQYF
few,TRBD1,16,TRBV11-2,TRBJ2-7,TGTGCCAGCAGCTTATTTCCGACAGGGGGGCCCTACGAGCAGTACTTC,CASSLFPTGGPYEQYF
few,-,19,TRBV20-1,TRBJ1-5,TGCAGTGCTAGTCTCTTATACAGGGAGGACATAATTAGCAATCAGCCCCAGCATTTT,CSASLLYREDIISNQPQHF
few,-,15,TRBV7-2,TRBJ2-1,TGTGCCAGCAGCCTTCGGGCGGGGTCCTCCAATGAGCAGTTCTTC,CASSLRAGSSNEQFF
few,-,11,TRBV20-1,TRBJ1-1,TGCAGTGCCTCGGGACCGACTGAAGCTTTCTTT,CSASGPTEAFF
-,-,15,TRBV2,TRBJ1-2,TGTGCCAGTTGGACAGTCGACCCTCAAGACTATGGCTACACCTTC,CASWTVDPQDYGYTF
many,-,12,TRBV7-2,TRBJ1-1,TGTGCCAGCAGCTCGATGAACACTGAAGCTTTCTTT,CASSSMNTEAFF
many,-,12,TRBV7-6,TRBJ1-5,TGTGCCAGCAGCTTCCTCAATCAGCCCCAGCATTTT,CASSFLNQPQHF
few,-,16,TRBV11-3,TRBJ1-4,TGTGCCAGCAGCTTAGGACAGTCTCCAACTAATGAAAAACTGTTTTTT,CASSLGQSPTNEKLFF
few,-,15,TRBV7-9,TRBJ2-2,TGTGCCAGCAGCTTCACGCAGACGAACACCGGGGAGCTGTTTTTT,CASSFTQTNTGELFF
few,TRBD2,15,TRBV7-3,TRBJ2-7,TGTGCCAGCAGCTTCTCTAGCGGGAGGGCCCACGAGCAGTACTTC,CASSFSSGRAHEQYF
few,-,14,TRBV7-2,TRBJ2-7,TGTGCCAGCAGCCTTCACAGTCCCTCCTACGAGCAGTACTTC,CASSLHSPSYEQYF
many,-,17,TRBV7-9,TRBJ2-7,TGTGCCAGCAGCCTATTTCCGGGACCCAAAAGCTCCTACGAGCAGTACTTC,CASSLFPGPKSSYEQYF